This TCR beta chain is from a study of human T cells and chemical hapten exposure. Study background: Small volume differences among pooled libraries mainly caused per-sample TCR yield variation.

Time point given: patch test 2, 6 weeks after DPC sensitization. This sample's treatment: therapeutic diphenylcyclopropenone sensitization with weekly scalp DPC. The template was total RNA from unfractionated whole blood. Overall study results and limits: Having alopecia, the donors may differ immunologically from healthy people.

Germline CDR1 MDHEN, CDR2 SYDVKM. The CDR3 contains 15 residues. Trimming removed 5 bases from V and 10 bases from J, with 21 bases in between. TCRdb passed the RACE reads through MiXCR, listing each CDR3 protein once. The table lists more than 80,000 distinct CDR3 sequences, 10% of them singletons, with roughly 5% in the top ten. This clonotype was observed a few times. Its target is not known. The TCR sequence derives from a woman aged 45 to 65 with alopecia areata. Some clones in this sample may be carry-over from other donors' samples. The starting material was whole blood, obtained in connection with sensitization to the hapten diphenylcyclopropenone (DPC). This chain joins TRBV28 and TRBJ2-4; D tentatively reads TRBD1 or TRBD2 (6 bases each). The CDR3 here is CASSPPGAYPRIQYF. CDR3 coding DNA: TGTGCCAGCAGTCCCCCGGGGGCCTATCCACGAATTCAGTACTTC.